These 17 T cell receptor beta chains share one sample of origin, sequenced in a study of T-cell memory formation after mild COVID-19. MiXCR, applied by TCRdb to the 5' RACE reads, yields one record per CDR3 protein. The sample carries 250,000 to 300,000 distinct CDR3 sequences, 15% to 20% recorded once. Sequencing was done on a sample of PBMCs or a T cell subset sorted from them (not recorded which). Source of these receptors: a man aged 18 to 35 who had mild COVID-19 (a few samples of this study predate the infection). Cell type and time point are not known.

The chain carries TRBV10-3 and TRBJ2-5; 7 bases map to TRBD2. V lost 1 base to trimming and J lost 4 bases; unmatched junction nucleotides: 0. The CDR3 extends over 13 amino acids. Germline V gives CDR1 ENHRY, CDR2 SYGVKD. CDR3 nucleotides: TGTGCCATCAGTGAGTGGGAGGGAGAGACCCAGTACTTC. It is translated as CAISEWEGETQYF.

This chain uses TRBV4-3 with TRBJ1-1; weak D call: TRBD1 (5 bases). Germline assignment: CDR1 LGHNA and CDR2 YSLEER. CDR3 length equals 15 residues. Trimming took 6 bases from V and 1 from J, leaving 15 bases between them. CDR3 amino acids: CASRSRAGGNTEAFF. CDR3 nucleotide sequence: TGCGCCAGCAGAAGCAGGGCAGGAGGGAACACTGAAGCTTTCTTT.

The gene calls are TRBV7-9 and TRBJ2-3, with 7 bases aligning to TRBD2. Trimming cost V 4 bases and J 2 bases; bases outside gene matches: 6. This CDR3 is 15 amino acids long. Germline V gives CDR1 SEHNR, CDR2 FQNEAQ (reference sequence). The CDR3, as DNA: TGTGCCAGCAGCTCGGCGGGGGTCAACACAGATACGCAGTATTTT. It translates to CASSSAGVNTDTQYF.

This clonotype was recorded a few times. CDR3 in amino acids: CARKVQGNTEAFF. CDR3 sequence (DNA): TGTGCCAGGAAAGTACAGGGGAACACTGAAGCTTTCTTT. This sequence joins TRBV6-2 or TRBV6-3 and TRBJ1-1; TRBD1 is a possible D gene (6 bases). With 9 bases removed from V and 1 base from J, the gap between germline ends came to 12 bases. The CDR3 loop spans 13 amino acids. CDR1 and CDR2 from the germline V gene are MNHEY and SVGEGT.

This clonotype was seen a few times. This chain links TRBV20-1 with TRBJ2-2; possibly TRBD1 or TRBD2 for D (6 bases each). CDR3 length: 14 amino acids. CDR1 is DFQATT and CDR2 is SNEGSKA in the germline V gene (reference sequence). V lost 3 bases and J 7 bases, leaving 15 bases between the germline ends. The CDR3 region has the DNA TGCAGTGCTAGCGGGGGCCTACTGGTCGGGGAGCTGTTTTTT. Amino acids: CSASGGLLVGELFF.

This sequence joins TRBV3-2 and TRBJ2-7; the table's D call of TRBD2 was not tested on the DNA. TRBV3-2 is annotated as a pseudogene. This CDR3 has 15 residues. The CDR3 is CASSQEGAGVYEQYV. CDR3 nucleotide sequence: TGTGCCAGCAGCCAAGAAGGAGCGGGGGTTTACGAGCAGTACGTC.

This chain joins TRBV11-2 and TRBJ1-5, with a tentative D call TRBD1 (5 bases). V was clipped by 2 bases and J by 9 bases, with 11 bases between them. The germline CDR1 and CDR2 sequences are SGHAT and FQNNGV. The CDR3 length is 13 residues. Written as DNA, the CDR3 is TGTGCCAGCAGCTTACTGGGGCTTGGGCCCCAGCATTTT. It translates to CASSLLGLGPQHF.

This clonotype was picked up a small number of times. The V and J genes are TRBV12-3 or TRBV12-4 and TRBJ1-1, with D possibly being TRBD1 (5 bases). The CDR3 length is 15 residues. V lost 8 bases and J lost 4, with 20 bases in between. The CDR3, as DNA: TGTGCCAGCCGACGTCGGGACGGGGCGGGCACTGAAGCTTTCTTT. This encodes CASRRRDGAGTEAFF.

This chain links TRBV7-9 with TRBJ1-6; D is perhaps TRBD1 (5 bases). The CDR3 has 14 amino acids. V was trimmed by 5 bases and J by 9 bases, leaving 14 bases between them. Germline V gene data show CDR1 as SEHNR and CDR2 as FQNEAQ (reference sequence). This chain's CDR3 is CASSPGTSGSPLHF. The CDR3 bases are TGTGCCAGCAGCCCCGGGACGAGCGGTTCACCCCTCCACTTT.

This clonotype was found once. The rearrangement joins TRBV7-2 to TRBJ2-7, with a tentative D call TRBD2 (6 bases). This CDR3 is built from 15 residues. Germline CDR1 reads SGHTA; CDR2 reads FQGNSA. V shed 4 bases and J shed 3 bases, with 16 bases lying between them. Here the CDR3 reads CASSSTGTYVYEQYF. CDR3 nucleotide sequence: TGTGCCAGCAGCTCCACCGGGACTTACGTCTACGAGCAGTACTTC.

The chain carries TRBV7-9 and TRBJ2-7, with D perhaps assigned TRBD1 or TRBD2 (5 bases each). V lost 1 base to trimming and J lost 5 bases, with 18 bases between them. The CDR3 is made up of 16 amino acids. CDR1 SEHNR and CDR2 FQNEAQ come from the germline V gene (reference sequence). CDR3 sequence (DNA): TGTGCCAGCAGCTTAGGACTTAGGGGACGTCTTGACGAGCAGTACGTC. Its protein is CASSLGLRGRLDEQYV.

This chain joins TRBV6-2 or TRBV6-3 and TRBJ1-2; D call uncertain. V lost 8 bases and J lost 4, with 8 bases in between. This CDR3 is built from 11 residues. The germline V gene has CDR1 MNHEY and CDR2 SVGEGT. CDR3 bases: TGTGCCAGCGGTGAGGGCTATGGCTACACCTTC. It translates to CASGEGYGYTF.

This clonotype was seen ten or more times. The CDR3 region has the DNA TGTGCCAGCAGCCCGCTTACGGGAGTCTCGAGCACAGATACGCAGTATTTT. Encoded protein: CASSPLTGVSSTDTQYF. The chain recombines TRBV7-3 with TRBJ2-3, with D perhaps TRBD2 (6 bases). The V end lost 5 bases, the J end lost 0 bases, and 18 bases lay between the germline ends. From germline, CDR1 is SGHTA and CDR2 FQGTGA. The CDR3 is made up of 17 amino acids.

The V gene is TRBV28, the J gene TRBJ2-5; D may be TRBD1 (6 bases). The CDR3 runs to 12 residues. The germline V gene has CDR1 MDHEN and CDR2 SYDVKM. The CDR3 loop reads CAGWDTQETQYF. The CDR3, as DNA: TGTGCAGGATGGGACACGCAAGAGACCCAGTACTTC.

This clonotype was counted only a few times. The chain links TRBV4-3 to TRBJ2-2; TRBD1 is a possible D gene (5 bases). Germline V gene sequence: CDR1 LGHNA, CDR2 YSLEER. CDR3 length: 17 amino acids. V was clipped by 0 bases and J by 7 bases, with 18 bases between them. CDR3 loop: CASSQDSMGRANGELFF. The CDR3 DNA is TGCGCCAGCAGCCAAGATTCGATGGGCAGGGCGAACGGGGAGCTGTTTTTT.

This rearrangement joins TRBV27 to TRBJ2-3, with TRBD2 matching 10 bases. Germline loops: CDR1 MNHEY, CDR2 SMNVEV (reference sequence). The CDR3 length is 17 residues. The junction had 15 bases not matched to a gene; V was cut back by 6 bases and J by 6 bases. CDR3 nucleotides: TGTGCCAGCAGCTCTGGACTAGCGGTTAACCAGCCGGATACGCAGTATTTT. Translating it yields CASSSGLAVNQPDTQYF.

The chain is built from TRBV21-1 and TRBJ2-7; the listed D gene, TRBD1, was not tested against the DNA. TRBV21-1 is a pseudogene segment. This CDR3 has 17 amino acids. The CDR3 sequence is CASSAKRATGGSYEQYF. CDR3 DNA: TGTGCCAGCAGCGCAAAAAGAGCTACAGGTGGCTCCTACGAGCAGTACTTC.